Listed below are T cell receptor beta chains from one sample, sequenced in a study of Ad26.COV2.S vaccination and SARS-CoV-2 variants. This table comes from immunoSEQ multiplex PCR, and its TCRdb copy is limited to in-frame clones, with some not included. The sample carries 400,000 to 500,000 clones, roughly nine tenths recorded once. The material was peripheral blood, obtained in a trial of Ad26.COV2.S vaccine versus placebo. The receptors come from a person between 18 and 65 years old who received the Ad26.COV2.S COVID-19 vaccine or a placebo. The CDR3 runs from the conserved cysteine through the conserved F or W.

v_call	j_call	cdr3_aa
TRBV5-1	TRBJ2-1	CASGTSAGYNEQFF
TRBV6-4	TRBJ1-2	CASSRDRESYGYTF
TRBV7-9	TRBJ2-3	CASSLTGKDTQYF
TRBV9	TRBJ1-2	CASSNTPGQVGGYTF
TRBV11-2	TRBJ2-2	CASSLRTAGTGELFF
TRBV7-2	TRBJ2-3	CASSLSGFTDTQYF
TRBV18	TRBJ1-1	CASSPPVVSSEAFF
TRBV6-5	TRBJ1-2	CASSDTHGRYYGYTF
TRBV19	TRBJ2-1	CASSILSSGGVEQFF
TRBV5-1	TRBJ1-2	CASSSYRGANYGYTF
TRBV28	TRBJ1-2	CASSLLRWQGLDGYTF
TRBV24-1	TRBJ2-2	CATSTGGELFF
TRBV2	TRBJ2-1	CASSGDFTYNEQFF
TRBV9	TRBJ2-3	CASSYWGRNTDTQYF
TRBV5-1	TRBJ1-3	CASSFGQAISAGNTIYF
TRBV7-9	TRBJ2-5	CASSFGVLETQYF
TRBV4-2	TRBJ2-4	CASHRPGQAKNIQYF
TRBV27	TRBJ1-1	CASSPLGGSTEAFF
TRBV18	TRBJ1-1	CASSPAGDSEAFF
TRBV2	TRBJ1-1	CASTETGRVRTEAFF
TRBV4-1	TRBJ2-1	CASSQGFGEQFF
TRBV6-2/TRBV6-3	TRBJ1-5	CASSSQVFNQPQHF
TRBV5-4	TRBJ1-1	CASSSRDRHTEAFF